The next 30 T cell receptor beta chains were all read from a single sample in a study of blood T cell repertoires in COVID-19. Sequenced by immunoSEQ multiplex PCR; TCRdb stores in-frame clones only, minus some. Seen here are over 110,000 clones, about 87% observed once, and the top ten hold 1.7%. Sequencing used peripheral blood. These receptors all stem from a woman aged 50 to 60 with acute or convalescent COVID-19.

The chain joins TRBV7-2 to TRBJ1-1; D is unclear. Germline V CDR1 and CDR2: SGHTA, FQGNSA. Trimming pared 2 bases from V and 0 bases from J, leaving 10 bases between. CDR3 size: 15 residues. This CDR3 is CASSLSSKLNTEAFF. The CDR3 DNA is TGTGCCAGCAGCTTATCATCCAAATTGAACACTGAAGCTTTCTTT.

V usage is TRBV5-1 and J usage is TRBJ2-4; D is perhaps TRBD1 (6 bases). Trimming stripped 0 bases from V and 0 bases from J, with 19 bases between. CDR1 is SGHRS, CDR2 YFSETQ, per germline. CDR3 length equals 19 residues. The DNA of the CDR3 is TGCGCCAGCAGCTTGGACGGGATTGGGGGCCTTATAGCCAAAAACATTCAGTACTTC. Its protein is CASSLDGIGGLIAKNIQYF.

The rearrangement links TRBV4-2 to TRBJ2-5; possibly TRBD1 for D (5 bases). V lost 0 bases to trimming and J lost 3 bases, with 8 bases between them. Germline V gene data show CDR1 as LGHNA and CDR2 as YNFKEQ. This CDR3 has 14 residues. The CDR3 bases are TGTGCCAGCAGCCAAGATCCCAGGGAAGAGACCCAGTACTTC. Translation: CASSQDPREETQYF.

The genes are TRBV5-6 and TRBJ2-5; TRBD2 agrees at 8 bases. The CDR3 sequence is 16 residues long. The germline V gene encodes CDR1 SGHDT and CDR2 YYEEEE. The V segment lost 0 bases and the J segment 0 bases; nucleotides outside the gene matches: 4. The CDR3 sequence is CASSLVSGGYQETQYF. CDR3 in DNA: TGTGCCAGCAGCTTGGTATCGGGGGGGTACCAAGAGACCCAGTACTTC.

The chain combines TRBV2 with TRBJ2-2; maybe TRBD2 (6 bases). Trimming removed 6 bases from V and 7 bases from J, with 15 bases in between. This CDR3 region has 14 residues. The germline gives CDR1 SNHLY, CDR2 FYNNEI. CDR3 region: CASSRNAGFGELFF. The CDR3, as DNA: TGTGCCAGCAGCCGAAACGCGGGGTTCGGGGAGCTGTTTTTT.

The chain is built from TRBV27 and TRBJ1-5; no reliable D call. CDR3 size: 14 residues. Trimming removed 7 bases at V and 0 bases at J, with 10 bases between. CDR1 and CDR2 from the germline V gene are MNHEY and SMNVEV (reference sequence). CDR3 residues: CASKPRHSNQPQHF. CDR3 bases: TGTGCCAGCAAACCGAGGCATAGCAATCAGCCCCAGCATTTT.

This clone occurred once. The chain joins TRBV19 to TRBJ1-2, with TRBD1 identical over 10 bases. Germline CDR1 and CDR2: LNHDA and SQIVND (reference sequence). The CDR3 is 16 residues long. J was trimmed by 6 bases and V by 5 bases; bases with no gene match: 12. CDR3 DNA: TGTGCCAGTAGTTTCCTCCCCGACAGGGGGCTAAATGGCTACACCTTC. Translated, it gives CASSFLPDRGLNGYTF.

The chain joins TRBV2 to TRBJ1-6, with a tentative D call TRBD1 (5 bases). Germline loops: CDR1 SNHLY, CDR2 FYNNEI. This CDR3 is 18 amino acids long. Trimming pared 6 bases from V and 0 bases from J, leaving 18 bases between. CDR3 sequence reads: CASSVAMTESSYNSPLHF. The DNA for the CDR3 is TGTGCCAGCAGCGTAGCAATGACAGAGAGCTCCTATAATTCACCCCTCCACTTT.

V usage is TRBV5-4 and J usage is TRBJ2-6; D unclear. V gave up 4 bases and J gave up 1 base, with 6 bases separating them. The CDR3 spans 14 residues. The germline V gene encodes CDR1 SGHNT and CDR2 YYREEE (reference sequence). The CDR3 DNA reads as TGTGCCAGCAGCCGAGAATCTGGGGCCAACGTCCTGACTTTC. Residues: CASSRESGANVLTF.

The rearrangement links TRBV6-5 to TRBJ1-4; the match to TRBD1 covers 7 bases. This CDR3 region has 15 residues. The V and J ends lost 5 bases and 6 bases, in that order; junction bases with no gene match: 9. Germline V gene data show CDR1 as MNHEY and CDR2 as SVGAGI. The CDR3 DNA is TGTGCCAGCAGTCCGAGAGGGGGCGGCGATGAAAAACTGTTTTTT. This sequence encodes CASSPRGGGDEKLFF.

This chain joins TRBV11-2 and TRBJ1-2; no definite D call. The CDR3 length is 14 residues. Germline CDR1 reads SGHAT; CDR2 reads FQNNGV. V lost 3 bases and J lost 1, with 9 bases in between. In nucleotides, the CDR3 is TGTGCCAGCAGCTTCGCCGGGGATAACTATGGCTACACCTTC. Encoded protein: CASSFAGDNYGYTF.

The V call is TRBV5-8, the J call TRBJ2-7; possible D gene TRBD1, 6 bases. The CDR3 length is 17 residues. Germline CDR1 SGHTS, CDR2 YDEGEE. With 0 bases removed from V and 1 base from J, the gap between germline ends came to 17 bases. The CDR3 here is CASSLGRQGIGSYEQYF. The DNA for the CDR3 is TGTGCCAGCAGCTTGGGGCGCCAGGGGATCGGGTCCTACGAGCAGTACTTC.

J is TRBJ2-7 and V is TRBV6-5; 10 bases align to TRBD1. V lost 7 bases and J lost 5; bases outside the gene matches: 11. The germline CDR1 and CDR2 sequences are MNHEY and SVGAGI. The CDR3 spans 15 residues. CDR3 region: CASTAPGQGINEQYF. DNA of the CDR3: TGTGCCAGCACCGCACCGGGACAGGGGATCAACGAGCAGTACTTC.

The V gene is TRBV19, the J gene TRBJ1-2; 7 bases align to TRBD1. The CDR3 is 16 amino acids. Trimming took 7 bases from V and 5 from J; bases not matched to a gene: 16. Germline V gene sequence: CDR1 LNHDA, CDR2 SQIVND (reference sequence). Here the CDR3 reads CASTERGTGARYGYTF. The CDR3 nucleotides are TGTGCCAGTACCGAAAGGGGTACAGGGGCAAGATATGGCTACACCTTC.

The genes are TRBV3-1 (or the pseudogene TRBV3-2) and TRBJ2-7; perhaps TRBD2 as D (6 bases). This CDR3 comprises 12 residues. The V gene's germline CDR1 is LGHDT and CDR2 YNNKEL (reference sequence). Deletions cut 3 bases from V and 8 bases from J, with 11 bases between. The CDR3, as DNA: TGTGCCAGCAGCCAGGACTACCTCAAGCAGTACTTC. Protein: CASSQDYLKQYF.

The chain has TRBV14 and TRBJ2-1, with 8 nucleotides matching TRBD1. This CDR3 has 19 residues. The germline V gene has CDR1 SGHDN and CDR2 FVKESK. V was clipped by 4 bases and J by 1 base; unmatched bases: 15. The CDR3 bases are TGTGCCAGCAGCCTTATGATTGGGGACAGGCCTCCTTCCTACAATGAGCAGTTCTTC. Amino acids: CASSLMIGDRPPSYNEQFF.

The chain is built from TRBV10-3 and TRBJ2-6; 7 bases align to TRBD2. The CDR3 totals 17 residues. Germline lookup yields CDR1 ENHRY and CDR2 SYGVKD. Losses at the gene ends were 3 bases for V and 4 bases for J; bases not matched to a gene: 9. The DNA for the CDR3 is TGTGCCATCAGTGACCCGGGGAGCGGGACCGGGGCCAACGTCCTGACTTTC. Protein sequence: CAISDPGSGTGANVLTF.

The chain recombines TRBV2 with TRBJ1-1, with 7 bases matching TRBD1. Germline V gene sequence: CDR1 SNHLY, CDR2 FYNNEI. The CDR3 totals 12 residues. Trimming cost V 8 bases and J 5 bases; bases outside gene matches: 5. The CDR3, as DNA: TGTGCCAGCGAAGAACAGGGGACTGAAGCTTTCTTT. Its protein product is CASEEQGTEAFF.

The rearrangement joins TRBV5-5 to TRBJ1-5; D is unclear. V was cut by 0 bases and J by 0 bases, with 4 bases left in between. Germline V gene data show CDR1 as SGHKS and CDR2 as YYEKEE (reference sequence). This CDR3 has 14 residues. CDR3 DNA sequence: TGTGCCAGCAGCTTGGTTTATAGCAATCAGCCCCAGCATTTT. As protein: CASSLVYSNQPQHF.

This clone was seen just once. For the CDR3, the DNA is TGTGCCAGCAGTTCCCCGGGGGGGGGAAGTAATGAAAAACTGTTTTTT. Translated: CASSSPGGGSNEKLFF. The chain carries TRBV28 and TRBJ1-4, with a tentative D call TRBD1 (5 bases). Germline loops: CDR1 MDHEN, CDR2 SYDVKM. The CDR3 length is 16 residues. Trimming removed 4 bases from V and 4 bases from J, with 16 bases in between.

The J gene is TRBJ1-2, the V gene TRBV28; 8 bases line up with TRBD1. This CDR3 comprises 14 residues. V lost 1 base, J lost 7 bases, and 5 bases stayed unmatched. Germline CDR1 is MDHEN and CDR2 is SYDVKM. CDR3 DNA sequence: TGTGCCAGCAGTTTATTCGGACAGGGAAGTGGCTACACCTTC. Encoded protein: CASSLFGQGSGYTF.

The V call is TRBV7-3, the J call TRBJ1-2; TRBD1 might be the D (5 bases). The V end lost 4 bases, the J end lost 8 bases, and 20 bases lay between the germline ends. CDR3 size: 15 residues. The V gene's germline CDR1 is SGHTA and CDR2 FQGTGA. The CDR3 coding sequence is TGTGCCAGCAGCTCTCCCTCGGACACGAGAGGAGGCTACACCTTC. Its translation: CASSSPSDTRGGYTF.

The V call is TRBV12-3 or TRBV12-4, the J call TRBJ2-5; D not resolved. This CDR3 is built from 13 residues. Trimming took off 5 bases at V and 4 bases at J, with 11 bases between the two ends. CDR3 coding DNA: TGTGCCAGCAGTCAAACACCTTTAGAGACCCAGTACTTC. Its protein product is CASSQTPLETQYF.

This chain links TRBV7-3 with TRBJ1-5; 10 bases agree with TRBD1. The V gene end was trimmed by 4 bases and the J gene end by 1 base; junction bases not matched to a gene: 13. The germline CDR1 and CDR2 sequences are SGHTA and FQGTGA. There are 19 residues in the CDR3. The CDR3 here is CASSSPFDRGLSSNQPQHF. The CDR3 nucleotides are TGTGCCAGCAGCTCCCCGTTCGACAGGGGGCTATCGAGCAATCAGCCCCAGCATTTT.

The chain joins TRBV7-9 to TRBJ2-7, with D possibly TRBD1 on 6 matching bases. CDR1 is SEHNR, CDR2 FQNEAQ, per germline (reference sequence). The CDR3 extends over 15 amino acids. The ends were cut back, 0 bases at V and 0 bases at J, with 9 bases in the middle. Here the CDR3 reads CASSLATGNSYEQYF. In DNA form, the CDR3 reads TGTGCCAGCAGCTTAGCTACAGGGAACTCCTACGAGCAGTACTTC.

The chain carries TRBV4-2 and TRBJ1-4, with D maybe TRBD1 (5 bases). V was shortened by 5 bases and J by 7 bases, with 14 bases between the two germline ends. The CDR3 consists of 14 residues. The germline CDR1 and CDR2 sequences are LGHNA and YNFKEQ. CDR3 in amino acids: CASSDVAGREKLFF. The CDR3 coding sequence is TGTGCCAGCAGCGATGTAGCAGGGCGTGAAAAACTGTTTTTT.

Comments on this clone: The sample has other DNA sequences that encode this CDR3 too. The chain couples TRBV12-3 or TRBV12-4 to TRBJ2-7; D perhaps matches TRBD2 (5 bases). Trimming pared 5 bases from V and 2 bases from J, leaving 10 bases between. The CDR3 runs to 13 residues. This CDR3 is CASSLDGTYEQYF. In DNA, the CDR3 is TGTGCCAGCAGTCTGGACGGGACCTACGAGCAGTACTTC.

This clone occurred a few times. This rearrangement joins TRBV27 to TRBJ1-2; D unclear. This CDR3 is built from 14 residues. Trimming left V 4 bases short and J 12 bases short, with 21 bases between. CDR1 is MNHEY, CDR2 SMNVEV, per germline (reference sequence). The CDR3 DNA reads TGTGCCAGCAGTTCCAACTCCGATGGAGGGTTCCACACCTTC. Amino acid sequence: CASSSNSDGGFHTF.

This clone was recorded a few times. The chain combines TRBV13 with TRBJ2-1, with D perhaps TRBD2 (6 bases). CDR1 and CDR2 (germline): PRHDT, FYEKMQ (reference sequence). This CDR3 has 12 amino acids. Trimming took 0 bases from V and 13 from J, leaving 10 bases between them. CDR3 in amino acids: CASSLGPTSQFF. The CDR3 DNA is TGTGCCAGCAGCTTAGGCCCTACTAGCCAGTTCTTC.

The chain combines TRBV19 with TRBJ2-3, with TRBD2 matching 9 bases. Per the germline V gene, CDR1 is LNHDA and CDR2 is SQIVND (reference sequence). This CDR3 comprises 16 residues. The junction had 9 bases not matched to a gene; V was cut back by 5 bases and J by 3 bases. The CDR3 DNA reads as TGTGCCAGTAGTTTCGTCCTTACTAGCGGGACAGATACGCAGTATTTT. Translated, it gives CASSFVLTSGTDTQYF. Drawing the rest from reference TRBV19 and TRBJ2-3, the complete variable domain is DGGITQSPKYLFRKEGQNVTLSCEQNLNHDAMYWYRQDPGQGLRLIYYSQIVNDFQKGDIAEGYSVSREKKESFPLTVTSAQKNPTAFYLCASSFVLTSGTDTQYFGPGTRLTVL.